The 27 T cell receptor beta chains in this list originate from one sample, sequenced in a study of vaccination effects on CD4 cells after COVID-19. Expansion with viral peptide pools was applied to antigen-specific CD4+ T cells by the ViraFEST assay prior to sequencing. Between days 9 and 11 of culture, CD4+ T cells were separated out. Their cognate antigens are unknown. The method was immunoSEQ multiplex PCR; TCRdb's version includes in-frame clones alone and lacks a portion of them. Altogether about 79,000 clones are present, roughly 72% being singletons, with the ten largest covering more than 1.5%. This specimen was CD4+ T cells from PBMCs cultured with HCoV-229E spike peptides, taken before COVID-19 vaccination. These TCRs come from a human donor who received a COVID-19 vaccine.

Only a few counts were recorded for this clone. The chain couples TRBV7-2 to TRBJ1-2; D is undetermined. The ends were cut back, 5 bases at V and 8 bases at J, with 18 bases in the middle. The CDR3 runs 14 residues. The germline CDR1 and CDR2 sequences are SGHTA and FQGNSA. For the CDR3, the DNA is TGTGCCAGCAGCCCCATAATCGAGCTGGGAGGCTACACCTTC. It codes for CASSPIIELGGYTF.

This clone was seen only once. This chain joins TRBV30 and TRBJ2-5; D not resolved. CDR3 length: 11 amino acids. The V end lost 4 bases, the J end lost 7 bases, and 10 bases lay between the germline ends. In germline, CDR1 is GTSNPN, CDR2 SVGIG (reference sequence). The DNA of the CDR3 is TGTGCCTGGACCAACGTGGGGACCCAGTACTTC. It encodes CAWTNVGTQYF. Full variable domain (remainder filled in from reference TRBV30 and TRBJ2-5): SQTIHQWPATLVQPVGSPLSLECTVEGTSNPNLYWYRQAAGRGLQLLFYSVGIGQISSEVPQNLSASRPQDRQFILSSKKLLLSDSGFYLCAWTNVGTQYFGPGTRLLVL.

The V call is TRBV9, the J call TRBJ2-4; D call uncertain. V lost 0 bases and J lost 5, with 6 bases in between. There are 13 residues in the CDR3. Per germline, CDR1 SGDLS and CDR2 YYNGEE. CDR3 in amino acids: CASSVDGENIQYF. DNA for the CDR3: TGTGCCAGCAGCGTAGACGGAGAAAACATTCAGTACTTC.

The chain uses TRBV4-1 and TRBJ2-5; no firm D call. Trimming took off 0 bases at V and 7 bases at J, with 9 bases between the two ends. This CDR3 is 13 amino acids long. Germline CDR1 is MGHRA and CDR2 is YSYEKL. CDR3 bases: TGCGCCAGCAGCCAAGAACGGTTCCGGACCCAGTACTTC. Translation: CASSQERFRTQYF.

The V call is TRBV7-3, the J call TRBJ2-2, with a possible D match to TRBD1 (6 bases). The CDR3 is 13 residues long. Looked up from germline, CDR1 is SGHTA and CDR2 is FQGTGA. The germline V and J ends were trimmed by 4 bases and 5 bases, with 8 bases remaining between them. The CDR3 region has the DNA TGTGCCAGCAGCTCCGACAGGACCGGGGAGCTGTTTTTT. This translates into CASSSDRTGELFF.

The chain couples TRBV4-1 to TRBJ2-1; no clear D. The CDR3 contains 11 residues. The germline V gene encodes CDR1 MGHRA and CDR2 YSYEKL. V was shortened by 3 bases and J by 3 bases, with 0 bases between the two germline ends. The CDR3 DNA follows: TGCGCCAGCAGCCACTACAATGAGCAGTTCTTC. Amino acids: CASSHYNEQFF.

A few counts support this clone. This chain uses TRBV18 with TRBJ1-5; weak D call: TRBD1 (6 bases). CDR3 length: 15 residues. V lost 3 bases to trimming and J lost 5 bases, with 14 bases between them. Germline values: CDR1 KGHSH, CDR2 LQKENI. The CDR3, as DNA: TGTGCCAGCTCACCGGGCAGGGGAGATGATCAGCCCCAGCATTTT. This translates into CASSPGRGDDQPQHF.

The CDR3 protein is CASSETGTSGKIHTGELFF. DNA for the CDR3: TGTGCCAGCAGTGAGACCGGGACTAGCGGTAAAATCCACACCGGGGAGCTGTTTTTT. The chain carries TRBV9 and TRBJ2-2, with 11 bases identical to TRBD2. Germline CDR1 is SGDLS and CDR2 is YYNGEE. Losses at the gene ends were 5 bases for V and 3 bases for J; bases not matched to a gene: 15. This CDR3 comprises 19 residues.

The chain couples TRBV6-6 to TRBJ1-6; 11 positions agree with TRBD1. Germline CDR1 is MNHNY and CDR2 is SVGAGI (reference sequence). This CDR3 has 16 amino acids. The junction had 7 bases not matched to a gene; V was cut back by 6 bases and J by 6 bases. The CDR3 protein is CASSPRDRGGNSPLHF. For the CDR3, the DNA is TGTGCCAGCAGCCCCCGGGACAGGGGGGGTAATTCACCCCTCCACTTT.

The chain uses TRBV6-5 and TRBJ2-7, with D perhaps matching TRBD2 (6 bases). Germline-derived CDR1 and CDR2 are MNHEY and SVGAGI. Between the trimmed V and J ends, which lost 10 bases and 2 bases, there was a span of 18 bases. There are 14 residues in the CDR3. The CDR3 here is CATLSTGVPYEQYV. CDR3 DNA sequence: TGTGCCACCCTCTCAACGGGGGTGCCCTACGAGCAGTACGTC.

This clone is a singleton in its sample. This rearrangement joins TRBV7-9 to TRBJ1-5, with D perhaps matching TRBD1 (6 bases). The CDR3 sequence is 14 residues long. V gave up 5 bases and J gave up 5 bases, with 13 bases separating them. CDR1 is SEHNR, CDR2 FQNEAQ, per germline (reference sequence). DNA of the CDR3: TGTGCCAGCAGCCCCAGGGACATAGATCAGCCCCAGCATTTT. Its protein is CASSPRDIDQPQHF.

This chain links TRBV7-3 with TRBJ2-5, with D possibly called TRBD1 or TRBD2 (6 bases each). V was trimmed by 5 bases and J by 5 bases, leaving 15 bases between them. The germline CDR1 and CDR2 sequences are SGHTA and FQGTGA. The CDR3 covers 14 residues. The CDR3, as DNA: TGTGCCAGCAGCCGGGACGGGGGCACGGAGACCCAGTACTTC. This codes for CASSRDGGTETQYF. Supplemented by reference TRBV7-3 and TRBJ2-5, the full variable domain reads GAGVSQTPSNKVTEKGKYVELRCDPISGHTALYWYRQSLGQGPEFLIYFQGTGAADDSGLPNDRFFAVRPEGSVSTLKIQRTERGDSAVYLCASSRDGGTETQYFGPGTRLLVL.

This chain uses TRBV5-1 with TRBJ1-2, with D possibly being TRBD1 (5 bases). Trimming cost V 4 bases and J 0 bases, with 10 bases left between them. CDR1 and CDR2 (germline): SGHRS, YFSETQ. The CDR3 has 14 amino acids. The CDR3: CASSPDIANYGYTF. CDR3 in DNA: TGCGCCAGCAGCCCGGACATCGCTAACTATGGCTACACCTTC.

The chain is built from TRBV5-6 and TRBJ2-3; D might be TRBD1 or TRBD2, each matching 6 bases. Germline V gene sequence: CDR1 SGHDT, CDR2 YYEEEE. The CDR3 sequence is 14 residues long. V lost 1 base, J lost 7 bases, and 13 bases lay in between. In nucleotides, the CDR3 is TGTGCCAGCAGCTTGTCAACGGGGGCGAATACGCAGTATTTT. Translating gives CASSLSTGANTQYF.

This rearrangement joins TRBV5-4 to TRBJ2-3; D gene ambiguous. CDR1 is SGHNT, CDR2 YYREEE, per germline (reference sequence). The V end lost 0 bases, the J end lost 4 bases, and 6 bases lay between the germline ends. CDR3 size: 13 residues. CDR3 bases: TGTGCCAGCAGCTTGGCCCGATCAGATACGCAGTATTTT. The encoded protein is CASSLARSDTQYF.

This chain uses TRBV7-3 with TRBJ1-2, with D unclear. In germline, CDR1 is SGHTA, CDR2 FQGTGA. V was shortened by 4 bases and J by 4 bases, with 16 bases between the two germline ends. The CDR3 is made up of 15 amino acids. The CDR3 protein is CASSSGSSLGYGYTF. In nucleotides, the CDR3 is TGTGCCAGCAGCTCGGGGTCCTCCCTAGGCTATGGCTACACCTTC.

The chain is built from TRBV6-5 and TRBJ1-2; 11 nucleotides agree with TRBD1. V shed 6 bases, J shed 5 bases, and the junction held 5 bases outside the gene matches. CDR1 is MNHEY, CDR2 SVGAGI, per germline. The CDR3 loop spans 14 amino acids. CDR3 residues: CASRWDRGSYGYTF. The CDR3, as DNA: TGTGCCAGCAGATGGGACAGGGGGTCATATGGCTACACCTTC.

The rearrangement links TRBV18 to TRBJ1-2; TRBD1 agrees at 7 bases. Germline loops: CDR1 KGHSH, CDR2 LQKENI. The V and J ends lost 2 bases and 3 bases, in that order; junction bases with no gene match: 0. The CDR3 runs 13 residues. The CDR3, as DNA: TGTGCCAGCTCACCAGGGACAGACTATGGCTACACCTTC. The encoded protein is CASSPGTDYGYTF.

This clone appeared once. The gene calls are TRBV29-1 and TRBJ2-3; perhaps TRBD2 as D (8 bases). This CDR3 is built from 14 residues. Between the trimmed V and J ends, which lost 3 bases and 8 bases, there was a span of 18 bases. Germline CDR1 is SQVTM and CDR2 is ANQGSEA. The chain's CDR3 is CSVEKGARGGTQYF. The CDR3 bases are TGCAGCGTTGAGAAGGGGGCTCGGGGGGGTACGCAGTATTTT.

J is TRBJ2-5 and V is TRBV5-1, with TRBD1 matching 11 bases. The CDR3 covers 14 residues. Trimming took 4 bases from V and 4 from J; bases not matched to a gene: 3. CDR1 is SGHRS and CDR2 is YFSETQ in the germline V gene. The CDR3 DNA sequence: TGCGCCAGCAGCGGACAGGGGGCCCTAGAGACCCAGTACTTC. It specifies CASSGQGALETQYF.

Concerning this clone: The sample holds other DNA sequences that translate to the same CDR3. The J gene is TRBJ2-5, the V gene TRBV18; D remains ambiguous. The CDR3 spans 13 residues. V shed 2 bases and J shed 4 bases, with 8 bases lying between them. Germline CDR1 reads KGHSH; CDR2 reads LQKENI. The CDR3 DNA is TGTGCCAGCTCACCAAGGGCTGGAGAGACCCAGTACTTC. Its protein product is CASSPRAGETQYF.

The V call is TRBV6-2 or TRBV6-3, the J call TRBJ1-5, with D tentatively TRBD1 (5 bases). The germline V gene encodes CDR1 MNHEY and CDR2 SVGEGT. With 4 bases removed from V and 6 bases from J, the gap between germline ends came to 16 bases. There are 15 residues in the CDR3. The CDR3 reads CASSSRRPGIQPQHF. The CDR3 bases are TGTGCCAGCAGTTCCCGGAGGCCAGGGATTCAGCCCCAGCATTTT.

This chain uses TRBV6-2 or TRBV6-3 with TRBJ1-1; 10 bases are a match to TRBD1. Germline V lookup: CDR1 MNHEY, CDR2 SVGEGT. J was trimmed by 6 bases and V by 4 bases; bases with no gene match: 8. The CDR3 sequence is 15 residues long. The CDR3 nucleotides are TGTGCCAGCAGTTCCCCCGGGACAGGGGAGGCTGAAGCTTTCTTT. Translating it yields CASSSPGTGEAEAFF.

This clone has more than one count but fewer than ten. The chain couples TRBV19 to TRBJ1-2, with D uncertain. Germline V gene sequence: CDR1 LNHDA, CDR2 SQIVND (reference sequence). The CDR3 loop spans 13 amino acids. Trimming took 7 bases from V and 0 from J, leaving 9 bases between them. In DNA, the CDR3 is TGTGCCAGTACCACCAATACTAACTATGGCTACACCTTC. It encodes CASTTNTNYGYTF. Based on the CDR3 plus reference TRBV19 and TRBJ1-2, the full variable domain is DGGITQSPKYLFRKEGQNVTLSCEQNLNHDAMYWYRQDPGQGLRLIYYSQIVNDFQKGDIAEGYSVSREKKESFPLTVTSAQKNPTAFYLCASTTNTNYGYTFGSGTRLTVV.

This clone has just one count. The rearrangement uses TRBV19 and TRBJ1-1, with TRBD1 as a possible D gene (5 bases). The CDR3 has 15 residues. V dropped 7 bases and J dropped 0 bases, with 15 bases sitting between them. Looked up from germline, CDR1 is LNHDA and CDR2 is SQIVND (reference sequence). CDR3 region: CASMEGRTMNTEAFF. The CDR3 region has the DNA TGTGCCAGTATGGAGGGACGGACCATGAACACTGAAGCTTTCTTT.

J is TRBJ1-4 and V is TRBV28; D is ambiguous. V was pared by 10 bases and J by 0 bases, with 24 bases between. The CDR3 loop spans 18 amino acids. In germline, CDR1 is MDHEN, CDR2 SYDVKM. In nucleotides, the CDR3 is TGTGCCACCCCGCTCCAAGACGGGAGTTTTACAACTAATGAAAAACTGTTTTTT. Amino acid sequence: CATPLQDGSFTTNEKLFF.

The CDR3 loop reads CATSDGGVLYGYTF. DNA for the CDR3: TGTGCCACCAGTGATGGAGGGGTCCTCTATGGCTACACCTTC. The chain carries TRBV24-1 and TRBJ1-2; TRBD1 might be the D (5 bases). Germline CDR1 is KGHDR and CDR2 is SFDVKD. V lost 3 bases, J lost 4 bases, and 11 bases lay in between. This CDR3 is built from 14 residues.